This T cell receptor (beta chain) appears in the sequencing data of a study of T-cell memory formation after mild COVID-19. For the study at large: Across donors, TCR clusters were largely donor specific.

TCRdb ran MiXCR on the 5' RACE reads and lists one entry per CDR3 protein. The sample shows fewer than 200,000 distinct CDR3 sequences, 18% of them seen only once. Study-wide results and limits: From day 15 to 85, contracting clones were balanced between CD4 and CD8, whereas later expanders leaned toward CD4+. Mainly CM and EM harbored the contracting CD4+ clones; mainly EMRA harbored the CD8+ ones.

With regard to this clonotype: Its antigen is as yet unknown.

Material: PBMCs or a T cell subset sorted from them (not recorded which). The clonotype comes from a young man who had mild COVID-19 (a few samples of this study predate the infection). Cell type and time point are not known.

CDR3 nucleotide sequence: TGTGCCAGCAGCTTGCAACGGACCGCTGGGGGGGAGACCCAGTACTTC. This gives the protein CASSLQRTAGGETQYF. The chain employs TRBV7-2 and TRBJ2-5; D is possibly TRBD2 (6 bases). Trimming cost V 3 bases and J 5 bases, with 19 bases left between them. Per germline, CDR1 SGHTA and CDR2 FQGNSA. The CDR3 is 16 residues long.